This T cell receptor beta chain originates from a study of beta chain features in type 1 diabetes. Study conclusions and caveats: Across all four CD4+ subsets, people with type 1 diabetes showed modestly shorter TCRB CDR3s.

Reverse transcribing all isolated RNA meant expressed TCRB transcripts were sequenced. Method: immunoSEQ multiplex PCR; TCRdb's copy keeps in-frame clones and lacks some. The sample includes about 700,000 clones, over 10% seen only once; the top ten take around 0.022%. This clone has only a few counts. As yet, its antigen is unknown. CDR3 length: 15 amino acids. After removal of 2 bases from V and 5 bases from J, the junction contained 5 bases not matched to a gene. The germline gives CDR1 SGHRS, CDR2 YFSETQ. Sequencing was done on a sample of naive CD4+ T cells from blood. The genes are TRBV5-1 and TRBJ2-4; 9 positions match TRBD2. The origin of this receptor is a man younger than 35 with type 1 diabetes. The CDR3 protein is CASSFGSGGENIQYF. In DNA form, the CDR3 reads TGCGCCAGCAGCTTTGGTAGCGGGGGAGAAAACATTCAGTACTTC.